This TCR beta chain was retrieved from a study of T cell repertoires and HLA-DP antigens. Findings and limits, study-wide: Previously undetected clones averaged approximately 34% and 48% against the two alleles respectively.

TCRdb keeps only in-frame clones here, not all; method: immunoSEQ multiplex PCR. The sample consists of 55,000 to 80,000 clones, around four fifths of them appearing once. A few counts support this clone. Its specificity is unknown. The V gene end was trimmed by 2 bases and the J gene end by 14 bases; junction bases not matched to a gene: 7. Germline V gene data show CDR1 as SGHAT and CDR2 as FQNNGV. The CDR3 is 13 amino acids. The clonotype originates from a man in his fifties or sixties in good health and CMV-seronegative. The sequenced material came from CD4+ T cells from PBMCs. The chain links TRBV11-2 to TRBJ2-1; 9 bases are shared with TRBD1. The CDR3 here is CASSLPYTGGEFF. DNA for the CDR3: TGTGCCAGCAGCTTACCCTACACAGGGGGCGAGTTCTTC.